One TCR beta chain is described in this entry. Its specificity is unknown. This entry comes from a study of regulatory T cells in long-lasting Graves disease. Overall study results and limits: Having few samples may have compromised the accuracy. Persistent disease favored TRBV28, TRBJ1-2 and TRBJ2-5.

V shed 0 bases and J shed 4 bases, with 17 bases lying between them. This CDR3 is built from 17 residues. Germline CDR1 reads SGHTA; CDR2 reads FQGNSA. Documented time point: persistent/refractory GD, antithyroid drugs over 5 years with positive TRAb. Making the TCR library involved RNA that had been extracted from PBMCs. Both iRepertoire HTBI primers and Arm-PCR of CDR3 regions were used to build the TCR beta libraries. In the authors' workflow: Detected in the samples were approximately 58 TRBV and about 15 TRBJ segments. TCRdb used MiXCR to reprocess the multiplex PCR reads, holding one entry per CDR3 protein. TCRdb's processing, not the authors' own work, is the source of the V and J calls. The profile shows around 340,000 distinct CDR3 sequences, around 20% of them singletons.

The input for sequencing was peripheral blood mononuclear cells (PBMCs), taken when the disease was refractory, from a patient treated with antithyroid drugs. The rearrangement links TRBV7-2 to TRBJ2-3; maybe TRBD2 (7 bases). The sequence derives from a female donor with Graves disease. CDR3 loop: CASSLAGGTSRADTQYF. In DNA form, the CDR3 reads TGTGCCAGCAGCTTAGCGGGGGGGACAAGTCGCGCAGATACGCAGTATTTT.